This TCR beta chain was recorded in a study of neoadjuvant nivolumab and ipilimumab in lung cancer. Points from the study as a whole: Higher pretherapy blood TCR richness went with higher resected-tumor richness.

The CDR3 is made up of 12 amino acids. CDR1 and CDR2 from the germline V gene are SGHDT and YYEEEE. Trimming pared 0 bases from V and 7 bases from J, leaving 5 bases between. Using immunoSEQ multiplex PCR, the repertoire was profiled, and TCRdb retains in-frame clones only, with some absent. Of almost 2,000 clones listed, 65% to 85% are singletons. Remarks on this clone: Its specificity is not known.

The sequence was collected from an adult with non-small cell lung cancer. The sequencing used tumor tissue, collected before neoadjuvant nivolumab, alone or with ipilimumab. The gene calls are TRBV5-6 and TRBJ2-1; D remains unclear. CDR3 loop: CASSLAQNEQFF. The CDR3 DNA sequence: TGTGCCAGCAGCTTGGCACAGAATGAGCAGTTCTTC.